The 27 T cell receptor beta chains in this list originate from one sample, sequenced in a study of blood T cell repertoires in COVID-19. TCRdb keeps only in-frame clones here, not all; method: immunoSEQ multiplex PCR. The sample includes roughly 200,000 clones, about 80% of them seen just once. Sequenced input: peripheral blood. The receptors here all came from a man aged 50 to 59 with active or convalescent COVID-19.

The CDR3 DNA reads as TGTGCCAGCAGCTTGGAGGGGGGGGCGCGAGGCTACACCTTC. It is translated as CASSLEGGARGYTF. V is TRBV5-4 and J is TRBJ1-2, with D maybe TRBD1 (6 bases). Germline V lookup: CDR1 SGHNT, CDR2 YYREEE (reference sequence). The V end was cut by 0 bases, the J end by 8 bases, with 14 bases between. The CDR3 spans 14 residues. The full variable domain, with the rest looked up from reference TRBV5-4 and TRBJ1-2, is ETGVTQSPTHLIKTRGQQVTLRCSSQSGHNTVSWYQQALGQGPQFIFQYYREEENGRGNFPPRFSGLQFPNYSSELNVNALELDDSALYLCASSLEGGARGYTFGSGTRLTVV.

J is TRBJ2-2 and V is TRBV5-4; TRBD1 might be the D (5 bases). V was cut by 4 bases and J by 4 bases, with 17 bases left in between. Germline lookup yields CDR1 SGHNT and CDR2 YYREEE (reference sequence). The CDR3 contains 16 residues. CDR3 DNA: TGTGCCAGCAGCAAACGGGCCACAGGCGGCACCGGGGAGCTGTTTTTT. It specifies CASSKRATGGTGELFF.

This chain joins TRBV7-2 and TRBJ2-2; D perhaps matches TRBD2 (7 bases). Per germline, CDR1 SGHTA and CDR2 FQGNSA. The CDR3 totals 17 residues. The germline V and J ends were trimmed by 5 bases and 0 bases, with 16 bases remaining between them. CDR3 sequence (DNA): TGTGCCAGCAGCCGGGGGGCGGCGGGAGCGAACACCGGGGAGCTGTTTTTT. It codes for CASSRGAAGANTGELFF.

The gene calls are TRBV7-9 and TRBJ1-1; unclear D gene. Germline-derived CDR1 and CDR2 are SEHNR and FQNEAQ (reference sequence). CDR3 length equals 14 residues. The V and J ends lost 4 bases and 4 bases respectively, with 13 bases between them. The CDR3 nucleotides are TGTGCCAGCAGCTCCCCGCCAGGCCCCACTGAAGCTTTCTTT. Protein sequence: CASSSPPGPTEAFF. The complete variable domain, with remaining parts taken from reference TRBV7-9 and TRBJ1-1, reads DTGVSQNPRHKITKRGQNVTFRCDPISEHNRLYWYRQTLGQGPEFLTYFQNEAQLEKSRLLSDRFSAERPKGSFSTLEIQRTEQGDSAMYLCASSSPPGPTEAFFGQGTRLTVV.

V is TRBV5-1 and J is TRBJ2-3; 10 bases line up with TRBD2. The length of the CDR3 is 14 residues. The germline CDR1 and CDR2 sequences are SGHRS and YFSETQ. Trimming cost V 4 bases and J 4 bases; bases outside gene matches: 3. The CDR3 spells CASSLGTSADTQYF. As DNA, the CDR3 is TGCGCCAGCAGCCTCGGGACTAGCGCAGATACGCAGTATTTT.

This clone appeared a few times. V and J are TRBV3-1 (or the pseudogene TRBV3-2) and TRBJ2-1, with D perhaps matching TRBD2 (5 bases). V shed 4 bases and J shed 6 bases, with 22 bases lying between them. Germline V CDR1 and CDR2: LGHDT, YNNKEL (reference sequence). The CDR3 has 17 amino acids. For the CDR3, the DNA is TGTGCCAGCAGCCGAAAGTCGGTCCCCCCCCGGGGCAATGAGCAGTTCTTC. Protein: CASSRKSVPPRGNEQFF.

The V call is TRBV4-3, the J call TRBJ1-4; TRBD1 aligns across 9 bases. V lost 7 bases, J lost 1 base, and 4 bases stayed unmatched. Germline V gene data show CDR1 as LGHNA and CDR2 as YSLEER. The CDR3 loop spans 15 amino acids. This CDR3 reads CASKDRGGTNEKLFF. In nucleotides, the CDR3 is TGCGCCAGCAAGGACAGGGGAGGAACTAATGAAAAACTGTTTTTT.

This rearrangement joins TRBV29-1 to TRBJ2-3; maybe TRBD2 (5 bases). Trimming took off 2 bases at V and 2 bases at J, with 14 bases between the two ends. The CDR3 consists of 15 residues. Germline values: CDR1 SQVTM, CDR2 ANQGSEA. This CDR3 is CSVEWLASPTDTQYF. The CDR3 DNA is TGCAGCGTTGAATGGCTGGCTAGCCCCACAGATACGCAGTATTTT.

This clone was detected a few times. The CDR3 here is CASTWGQGDGYTF. Here the CDR3 DNA reads TGTGCCAGCACCTGGGGACAGGGGGACGGCTACACCTTC. The chain is built from TRBV13 and TRBJ1-2; 11 bases agree with TRBD1. Germline V gene lookup returns CDR1 PRHDT and CDR2 FYEKMQ (reference sequence). The CDR3 spans 13 residues. The junction had 6 bases not matched to a gene; V was cut back by 7 bases and J by 8 bases. Full variable domain (rest looked up from reference TRBV13 and TRBJ1-2): AAGVIQSPRHLIKEKRETATLKCYPIPRHDTVYWYQQGPGQDPQFLISFYEKMQSDKGSIPDRFSAQQFSDYHSELNMSSLELGDSALYFCASTWGQGDGYTFGSGTRLTVV.

This clone was counted ten times or more. The V call is TRBV21-1, the J call TRBJ1-2. TRBV21-1 is assigned pseudogene status. The CDR3 totals 10 residues. The CDR3 nucleotides are TGTGCCAGCAGCACCCTTGGCTACACCTTC. It yields the protein CASSTLGYTF.

This chain connects TRBV9 to TRBJ2-3; D unclear. Trimming stripped 4 bases from V and 2 bases from J, with 17 bases between. The CDR3 has 16 residues. CDR1 SGDLS and CDR2 YYNGEE come from the germline V gene. CDR3 bases: TGTGCCAGCAGCCTCGGGTTACCAGCAATCACAGATACGCAGTATTTT. It encodes CASSLGLPAITDTQYF.

The chain joins TRBV5-1 to TRBJ2-3; D possibly corresponds to TRBD1 (5 bases). In germline, CDR1 is SGHRS, CDR2 YFSETQ. The CDR3 is made up of 15 amino acids. Deletions cut 4 bases from V and 0 bases from J, with 12 bases between. CDR3 amino acids: CASSRDSSSTDTQYF. The CDR3 DNA reads TGCGCCAGCAGCAGAGACAGTTCTAGCACAGATACGCAGTATTTT. Using reference TRBV5-1 and TRBJ2-3 for the parts outside the CDR3, the full variable domain is KAGVTQTPRYLIKTRGQQVTLSCSPISGHRSVSWYQQTPGQGLQFLFEYFSETQRNKGNFPGRFSGRQFSNSRSEMNVSTLELGDSALYLCASSRDSSSTDTQYFGPGTRLTVL.

V is TRBV19 and J is TRBJ1-3; tentative D call: TRBD1 (6 bases). Trimming left V 6 bases short and J 3 bases short, with 9 bases between. The CDR3 is 13 amino acids. Germline CDR1 LNHDA, CDR2 SQIVND (reference sequence). The CDR3 sequence: CASRDRLGNTIYF. CDR3 bases: TGTGCCAGTAGGGACAGACTTGGAAACACCATATATTTT.

Concerning this clone itself: In the same sample, other DNA sequences code for this CDR3. The rearrangement uses TRBV29-1 and TRBJ2-1; 10 nucleotides agree with TRBD1. From germline, CDR1 is SQVTM and CDR2 ANQGSEA. V shed 4 bases and J 4 bases; nucleotides not matched to a gene: 1. There are 13 residues in the CDR3. The CDR3: CSVGTGGYNEQFF. The CDR3 DNA follows: TGCAGCGTTGGGACAGGGGGGTACAATGAGCAGTTCTTC.

The CDR3 DNA is TGTGCCACCAGTGACCGCGACAGGGTAGGTAGGGATACGCAGTATTTT. Amino acid sequence: CATSDRDRVGRDTQYF. The chain uses TRBV24-1 and TRBJ2-3; 7 nucleotides line up with TRBD1. The length of the CDR3 is 16 residues. Germline lookup yields CDR1 KGHDR and CDR2 SFDVKD. V shed 4 bases and J 6 bases; nucleotides not matched to a gene: 12.

The V gene is TRBV3-1 (or the pseudogene TRBV3-2), the J gene TRBJ1-6, with D perhaps matching TRBD1 (6 bases). Trimming stripped 4 bases from V and 7 bases from J, with 11 bases between. The CDR3 has 14 residues. Germline V gene lookup returns CDR1 LGHDT and CDR2 YNNKEL (reference sequence). The CDR3 here is CASSLGQQNSPLHF. The CDR3 DNA follows: TGTGCCAGCAGCCTCGGACAGCAGAATTCACCCCTCCACTTT.

This chain links TRBV10-3 with TRBJ2-7, with a tentative D call TRBD1 (6 bases). The CDR3 runs 11 residues. The ends were cut back, 0 bases at V and 12 bases at J, with 9 bases in the middle. Germline-derived CDR1 and CDR2 are ENHRY and SYGVKD. As DNA, the CDR3 is TGTGCCATCAGTGAGTCAGGGGGAGTGTACTTC. Its protein product is CAISESGGVYF.

The chain uses TRBV7-2 and TRBJ1-2, with 9 bases that match TRBD1. There are 15 residues in the CDR3. Germline lookup yields CDR1 SGHTA and CDR2 FQGNSA. Unmatched junction bases numbered 8, after V lost 5 bases and J lost 4 bases. The CDR3 DNA reads TGTGCCAGCAGCACCCTTGGGACAGGGAGCTATGGCTACACCTTC. This translates into CASSTLGTGSYGYTF.

V gene TRBV28 combines with J gene TRBJ1-4; D is possibly TRBD1 (5 bases). The V end was cut by 3 bases, the J end by 3 bases, with 14 bases between. Looked up from germline, CDR1 is MDHEN and CDR2 is SYDVKM. The CDR3 loop spans 16 amino acids. The CDR3 sequence: CASSFPTTGANEKLFF. The CDR3 DNA sequence: TGTGCCAGCAGTTTTCCCACGACGGGGGCTAATGAAAAACTGTTTTTT.

The chain is built from TRBV28 and TRBJ2-3; 8 bases align to TRBD2. V was pared by 7 bases and J by 1 base, with 7 bases of the junction left unmatched. The CDR3 consists of 15 residues. CDR1 MDHEN and CDR2 SYDVKM come from the germline V gene. CDR3 coding DNA: TGTGCCAGCAACTTAAGCGGGGGTGGCACAGATACGCAGTATTTT. It yields the protein CASNLSGGGTDTQYF.

The chain has TRBV3-1 (or the pseudogene TRBV3-2) and TRBJ2-1; TRBD2 matches 13 bases. CDR3 length equals 17 residues. The V gene's germline CDR1 is LGHDT and CDR2 YNNKEL (reference sequence). V lost 4 bases and J lost 4; bases outside the gene matches: 7. The CDR3 loop is CASSPGTSGGAYNEQFF. The CDR3 coding sequence is TGTGCCAGCAGCCCCGGAACTAGCGGGGGGGCTTACAATGAGCAGTTCTTC.

The chain employs TRBV27 and TRBJ1-6, with 9 bases matching TRBD1. Germline V CDR1 and CDR2: MNHEY, SMNVEV (reference sequence). The junction had 2 bases not matched to a gene; V was cut back by 0 bases and J by 8 bases. The CDR3 sequence is 15 residues long. The DNA of the CDR3 is TGTGCCAGCAGTTTATCGGGACAGGGTTATTCACCCCTCCACTTT. It is translated as CASSLSGQGYSPLHF.

The chain links TRBV2 to TRBJ2-1; D is possibly TRBD1 (6 bases). CDR3 length: 13 amino acids. The V end lost 8 bases, the J end lost 9 bases, and 17 bases lay between the germline ends. Germline CDR1 and CDR2: SNHLY and FYNNEI. The CDR3 DNA follows: TGTGCCAGCGGGGGCGTGGGGGATATTGAGCAGTTCTTC. This gives the protein CASGGVGDIEQFF.

This rearrangement joins TRBV19 to TRBJ2-5; 8 nucleotides line up with TRBD1. The CDR3 contains 14 residues. CDR1 and CDR2 from the germline V gene are LNHDA and SQIVND (reference sequence). V shed 5 bases, J shed 4 bases, and the junction held 6 bases outside the gene matches. CDR3 bases: TGTGCCAGTAGTGCCCAGGGGGCTCGAGAGACCCAGTACTTC. It codes for CASSAQGARETQYF.

The rearrangement joins TRBV5-1 to TRBJ1-1; tentatively, D is TRBD1 (5 bases). CDR3 length: 17 amino acids. The germline CDR1 and CDR2 sequences are SGHRS and YFSETQ. With 4 bases removed from V and 5 bases from J, the gap between germline ends came to 24 bases. Here the CDR3 reads CASSRSVATAGGTEAFF. The DNA of the CDR3 is TGCGCCAGCAGCCGTTCGGTTGCGACAGCTGGGGGGACTGAAGCTTTCTTT. Full variable domain (rest looked up from reference TRBV5-1 and TRBJ1-1): KAGVTQTPRYLIKTRGQQVTLSCSPISGHRSVSWYQQTPGQGLQFLFEYFSETQRNKGNFPGRFSGRQFSNSRSEMNVSTLELGDSALYLCASSRSVATAGGTEAFFGQGTRLTVV.

A few counts support this clone. The chain has TRBV30 and TRBJ1-2, with 8 bases fitting TRBD1. There are 17 residues in the CDR3. Germline V lookup: CDR1 GTSNPN, CDR2 SVGIG (reference sequence). V lost 1 base and J lost 4; bases outside the gene matches: 14. CDR3 sequence: CAWSAPRTGRVPYGYTF. For the CDR3, the DNA is TGTGCCTGGAGTGCCCCGCGGACAGGGAGGGTGCCCTATGGCTACACCTTC.

The chain uses TRBV29-1 and TRBJ1-2; no clear D. The CDR3 has 11 amino acids. Germline assignment: CDR1 SQVTM and CDR2 ANQGSEA. Trimming cost V 1 base and J 8 bases, with 8 bases left between them. The CDR3, as DNA: TGCAGCGTTGAAGCGGGAAGAGGCTACACCTTC. Protein sequence: CSVEAGRGYTF.